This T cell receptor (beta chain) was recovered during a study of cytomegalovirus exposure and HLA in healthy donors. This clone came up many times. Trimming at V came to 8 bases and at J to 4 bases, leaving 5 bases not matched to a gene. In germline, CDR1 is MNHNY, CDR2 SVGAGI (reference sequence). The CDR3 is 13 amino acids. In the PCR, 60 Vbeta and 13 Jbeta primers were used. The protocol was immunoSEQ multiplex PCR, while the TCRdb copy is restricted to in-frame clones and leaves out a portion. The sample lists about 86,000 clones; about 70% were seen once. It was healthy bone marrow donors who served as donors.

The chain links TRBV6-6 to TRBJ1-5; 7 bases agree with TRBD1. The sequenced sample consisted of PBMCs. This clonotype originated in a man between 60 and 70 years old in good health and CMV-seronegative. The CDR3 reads CASRKGANQPQHF. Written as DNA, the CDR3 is TGTGCCAGCCGAAAGGGGGCTAATCAGCCCCAGCATTTT.